Below are 18 T cell receptor beta chains sequenced from a single sample in a study of long-term antiretroviral therapy in people with HIV. Version v3.0 of the immunoSEQ assay was performed at survey level. Assay: immunoSEQ multiplex PCR; the TCRdb copy retains only in-frame clones and omits some. The data show 15,000 to 20,000 clones, 80% to 90% seen once. The source material was unsorted PBMCs, sampled 0.6 years after starting antiretroviral therapy. The receptors were sampled from a woman under 30 with HIV.

This clone was seen once. V is TRBV2 and J is TRBJ2-7; 7 bases line up with TRBD1. CDR3 length: 15 residues. CDR1 and CDR2 from the germline V gene are SNHLY and FYNNEI. V lost 3 bases, J lost 2 bases, and 7 bases stayed unmatched. The CDR3 DNA is TGTGCCAGCAGTGATCGGACAGGCTCGACCTACGAGCAGTACTTC. It specifies CASSDRTGSTYEQYF.

The table lists this clone with a count of one. This chain uses TRBV11-2 with TRBJ2-4; D call uncertain. Germline lookup yields CDR1 SGHAT and CDR2 FQNNGV. V shed 2 bases and J shed 9 bases, with 5 bases lying between them. This CDR3 is 11 amino acids long. The CDR3 sequence: CASSLLGIQYF. CDR3 in DNA: TGTGCCAGCAGCTTACTTGGCATTCAGTACTTC.

The rearrangement links TRBV6-1 to TRBJ2-2; 11 positions agree with TRBD2. The CDR3 loop spans 15 amino acids. In germline, CDR1 is MNHNS, CDR2 SASEGT. Unmatched junction bases numbered 4, after V lost 2 bases and J lost 8 bases. CDR3: CASSELAGGMGELFF. CDR3 nucleotide sequence: TGTGCCAGCAGTGAACTAGCGGGAGGTATGGGGGAGCTGTTTTTT.

The V and J genes are TRBV30 and TRBJ1-3, with unresolved D. Trimming left V 2 bases short and J 8 bases short, with 19 bases between. Germline V gives CDR1 GTSNPN, CDR2 SVGIG (reference sequence). This CDR3 has 15 residues. CDR3 nucleotides: TGTGCCTGGAGTTCTCTATCTTCGTCTACGGACACCATATATTTT. Translating it yields CAWSSLSSSTDTIYF.

This chain uses TRBV7-2 with TRBJ1-2; 12 bases map to TRBD1. CDR1 is SGHTA and CDR2 is FQGNSA in the germline V gene. V shed 5 bases, J shed 6 bases, and the junction held 19 bases outside the gene matches. This CDR3 is 19 amino acids long. CDR3 nucleotide sequence: TGTGCCAGCAGCCCTGGACTCGGAACGGCGGGACAGGGGGCGAATGGCTACACCTTC. Translation gives CASSPGLGTAGQGANGYTF.

The genes are TRBV25-1 and TRBJ2-7, with TRBD1 matching over 8 bases. Germline-derived CDR1 and CDR2 are MGHDK and SYGVNS. This CDR3 has 13 amino acids. V shed 4 bases and J 5 bases; nucleotides not matched to a gene: 4. CDR3 nucleotide sequence: TGTGCCAGCAGTGGGACAGGGACTGACGAGCAGTACTTC. Its protein is CASSGTGTDEQYF.

The gene calls are TRBV6-1 and TRBJ2-3, with D possibly TRBD2 on 6 matching bases. The V end lost 7 bases, the J end lost 6 bases, and 17 bases lay between the germline ends. The CDR3 consists of 14 residues. Per the germline V gene, CDR1 is MNHNS and CDR2 is SASEGT. The CDR3 sequence: CASIRLRLEDTQYF. The CDR3 nucleotides are TGTGCCAGCATCAGACTTAGACTAGAGGATACGCAGTATTTT.

The chain joins TRBV7-8 to TRBJ2-5; TRBD2 matches 11 bases. CDR1 SGHVS and CDR2 FQNEAQ come from the germline V gene. CDR3 length equals 15 residues. V lost 5 bases to trimming and J lost 5 bases; unmatched junction nucleotides: 7. DNA for the CDR3: TGTGCCAGCAGCCCTAGGACTAGCGGGTATGAGACCCAGTACTTC. Residues: CASSPRTSGYETQYF.

In its sample, this clone was seen once. A read error may produce the germline difference seen at one junction end. The V gene is TRBV6-1, the J gene TRBJ1-2; the match to TRBD1 covers 7 bases. Germline V gives CDR1 MNHNS, CDR2 SASEGT. The CDR3 runs to 12 residues. CDR3 region: CASRENRGGYTF. The DNA for the CDR3 is TGTGCCAGCCGTGAAAACAGGGGTGGCTACACCTTC.

J is TRBJ2-2 and V is TRBV9; TRBD2 matches 8 bases. The germline V gene has CDR1 SGDLS and CDR2 YYNGEE. The V segment lost 4 bases and the J segment 0 bases; nucleotides outside the gene matches: 8. CDR3 length equals 17 residues. The CDR3 loop reads CASSPRVSGANTGELFF. CDR3 bases: TGTGCCAGCAGCCCCCGTGTTAGCGGGGCGAACACCGGGGAGCTGTTTTTT.

The chain has TRBV19 and TRBJ2-5, with no clear D. Per the germline V gene, CDR1 is LNHDA and CDR2 is SQIVND (reference sequence). Trimming cost V 2 bases and J 2 bases, with 6 bases left between them. This CDR3 contains 13 residues. The CDR3 region is CASSIQIQETQYF. DNA for the CDR3: TGTGCCAGTAGTATACAGATTCAAGAGACCCAGTACTTC.

The chain carries TRBV5-6 and TRBJ2-5, with TRBD2 matching 9 bases. The CDR3 has 16 residues. J gave up 4 bases and V 2 bases, and 9 bases lay outside the gene matches. Germline V gene lookup returns CDR1 SGHDT and CDR2 YYEEEE. This CDR3 is CASSFGSGSLGETQYF. In nucleotides, the CDR3 is TGTGCCAGCAGCTTCGGTAGCGGGAGCTTAGGAGAGACCCAGTACTTC.

This clone appeared once. The chain has TRBV6-5 and TRBJ2-7, with D maybe TRBD1 (7 bases). Germline V gene data show CDR1 as MNHEY and CDR2 as SVGAGI. V was shortened by 4 bases and J by 2 bases, with 12 bases between the two germline ends. The CDR3 sequence is 14 residues long. The CDR3 coding sequence is TGTGCCAGCAGTTGGCGGGACAGCCCCTACGAGCAGTACTTC. The encoded protein is CASSWRDSPYEQYF.

A few counts support this clone. The V and J genes are TRBV18 and TRBJ2-7; perhaps D is TRBD1 or TRBD2 (5 bases each). V gave up 3 bases and J gave up 2 bases, with 8 bases separating them. Germline CDR1 is KGHSH and CDR2 is LQKENI. The CDR3 is 13 residues long. For the CDR3, the DNA is TGTGCCAGCTCACCTGAGGGACCCTACGAGCAGTACTTC. Translating gives CASSPEGPYEQYF. The full variable domain, with the rest looked up from reference TRBV18 and TRBJ2-7, is NAGVMQNPRHLVRRRGQEARLRCSPMKGHSHVYWYRQLPEEGLKFMVYLQKENIIDESGMPKERFSAEFPKEGPSILRIQQVVRGDSAAYFCASSPEGPYEQYFGPGTRLTVT.

This chain joins TRBV21-1 and TRBJ2-7; TRBD2, the table's D call, lacks a check against the DNA. TRBV21-1 constitutes a pseudogene. The CDR3 has 16 amino acids. CDR3 region: CASSKKGKAGGLEQYF. In DNA form, the CDR3 reads TGTGCCAGCAGCAAAAAGGGGAAAGCGGGGGGGCTTGAGCAGTACTTC.

The chain employs TRBV6-1 and TRBJ2-5, with 7 bases identical to TRBD2. The CDR3 runs 14 residues. V shed 4 bases and J 1 base; nucleotides not matched to a gene: 3. Germline V lookup: CDR1 MNHNS, CDR2 SASEGT. The CDR3 here is CASSVGGGQETQYF. The DNA of the CDR3 is TGTGCCAGCAGTGTTGGCGGGGGCCAAGAGACCCAGTACTTC.

The chain joins TRBV6-5 to TRBJ2-7, with a tentative D call TRBD1 (6 bases). V was clipped by 2 bases and J by 2 bases, with 13 bases between them. This CDR3 comprises 15 residues. Germline CDR1 is MNHEY and CDR2 is SVGAGI. CDR3 amino acids: CASSYGGTVAYEQYF. In DNA, the CDR3 is TGTGCCAGCAGTTACGGGGGCACAGTTGCCTACGAGCAGTACTTC.

The chain carries TRBV18 and TRBJ1-2; D perhaps matches TRBD1 (5 bases). CDR1 is KGHSH, CDR2 LQKENI, per germline. This CDR3 has 13 residues. V lost 6 bases to trimming and J lost 6 bases, with 14 bases between them. CDR3 residues: CASSPSRGDGYTF. CDR3 coding DNA: TGTGCCAGCTCCCCGTCGAGGGGAGATGGCTACACCTTC.